A single T cell receptor (beta chain) is shown here with its context. As yet, its antigen is unknown. The CDR3 totals 13 residues. V lost 10 bases to trimming and J lost 6 bases, with 16 bases between them. The germline V gene encodes CDR1 MNHEY and CDR2 SVGAGI. These data originate in a study of cytomegalovirus exposure and HLA in healthy donors. Regarding the study as a whole: Both high specificity and high sensitivity reportedly marked the classifier's diagnosis of cytomegalovirus status.

The donors were part of the validation cohort, which consisted of over a hundred subjects and was separate from the first cohort of several hundred subjects. TCRdb's copy holds only in-frame clones and misses some; the assay was immunoSEQ multiplex PCR. The table has roughly 230,000 clones, 80% to 95% seen once; the top ten hold 3% to 3.5%. The sequence came from a woman in her twenties or thirties in good health and CMV-seronegative. This chain connects TRBV6-5 to TRBJ2-1; no firm D call. Sequencing was carried out using PBMCs. The CDR3 reads CATYKKVRNEQFF. The DNA for the CDR3 is TGTGCCACCTACAAGAAGGTCCGCAATGAGCAGTTCTTC.